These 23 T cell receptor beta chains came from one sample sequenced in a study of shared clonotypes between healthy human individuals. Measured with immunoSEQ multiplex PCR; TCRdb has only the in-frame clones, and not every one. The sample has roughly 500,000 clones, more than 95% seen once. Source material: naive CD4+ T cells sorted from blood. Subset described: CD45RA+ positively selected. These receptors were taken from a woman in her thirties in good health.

CDR3 loop: CASSLVGGSYEQYF. The CDR3 nucleotides are TGTGCCAGCAGCTTGGTGGGCGGTTCCTACGAGCAGTACTTC. This chain uses TRBV5-6 with TRBJ2-7, with D unclear. CDR3 size: 14 residues. The V and J ends lost 0 bases and 1 base respectively, with 8 bases between them. Germline CDR1 reads SGHDT; CDR2 reads YYEEEE.

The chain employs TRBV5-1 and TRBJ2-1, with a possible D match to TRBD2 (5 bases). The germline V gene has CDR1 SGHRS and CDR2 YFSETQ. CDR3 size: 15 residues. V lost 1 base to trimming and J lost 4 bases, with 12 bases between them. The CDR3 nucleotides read TGCGCCAGCAGCTTGTTGGAGGAGGCTTACAATGAGCAGTTCTTC. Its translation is CASSLLEEAYNEQFF.

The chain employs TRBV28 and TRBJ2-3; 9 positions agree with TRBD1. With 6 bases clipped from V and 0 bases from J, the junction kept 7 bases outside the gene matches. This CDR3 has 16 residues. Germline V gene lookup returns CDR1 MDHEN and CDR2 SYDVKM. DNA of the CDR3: TGTGCCAGCAGAATAATACAGGGGGCTAGCACAGATACGCAGTATTTT. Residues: CASRIIQGASTDTQYF.

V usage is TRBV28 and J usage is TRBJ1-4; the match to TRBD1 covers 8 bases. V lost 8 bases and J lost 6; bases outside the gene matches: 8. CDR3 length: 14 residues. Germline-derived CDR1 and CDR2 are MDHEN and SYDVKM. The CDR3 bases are TGTGCCAGCGGAAGGGACAGGAGGGATGAAAAACTGTTTTTT. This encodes CASGRDRRDEKLFF.

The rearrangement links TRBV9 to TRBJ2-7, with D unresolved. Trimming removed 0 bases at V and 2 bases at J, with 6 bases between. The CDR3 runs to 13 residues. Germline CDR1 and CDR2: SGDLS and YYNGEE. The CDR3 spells CASSVEGTYEQYF. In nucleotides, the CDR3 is TGTGCCAGCAGCGTAGAAGGCACCTACGAGCAGTACTTC.

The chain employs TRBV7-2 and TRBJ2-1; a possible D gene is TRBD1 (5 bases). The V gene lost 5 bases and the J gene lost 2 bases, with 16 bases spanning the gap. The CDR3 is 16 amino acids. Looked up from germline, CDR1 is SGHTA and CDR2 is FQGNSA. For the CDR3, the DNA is TGTGCCAGCAGCCCCCGTAGGGGTAGCCCCTACAATGAGCAGTTCTTC. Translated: CASSPRRGSPYNEQFF.

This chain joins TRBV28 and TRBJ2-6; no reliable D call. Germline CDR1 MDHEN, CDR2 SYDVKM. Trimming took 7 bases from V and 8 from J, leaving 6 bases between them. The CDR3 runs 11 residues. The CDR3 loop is CASTSSNVLTF. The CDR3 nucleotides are TGTGCCAGCACCAGTTCCAACGTCCTGACTTTC.

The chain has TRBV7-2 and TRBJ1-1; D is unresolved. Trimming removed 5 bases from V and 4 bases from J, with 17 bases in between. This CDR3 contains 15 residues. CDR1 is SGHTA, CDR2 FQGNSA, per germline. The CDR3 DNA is TGTGCCAGCAGCCAGCGAGCGGATATGGGCACTGAAGCTTTCTTT. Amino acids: CASSQRADMGTEAFF.

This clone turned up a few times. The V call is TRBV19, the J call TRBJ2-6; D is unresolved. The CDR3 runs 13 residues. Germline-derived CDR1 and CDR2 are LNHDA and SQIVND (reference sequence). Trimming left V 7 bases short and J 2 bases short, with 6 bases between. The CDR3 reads CASMVAGANVLTF. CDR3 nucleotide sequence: TGTGCCAGTATGGTAGCTGGGGCCAACGTCCTGACTTTC.

This CDR3 is CASSIPRSNQPQHF. The DNA of the CDR3 is TGTGCCAGTAGTATTCCCAGGAGCAATCAGCCCCAGCATTTT. J is TRBJ1-5 and V is TRBV19; the D is unclear. Deletions cut 3 bases from V and 1 base from J, with 7 bases between. The CDR3 is made up of 14 amino acids. The germline V gene has CDR1 LNHDA and CDR2 SQIVND (reference sequence).

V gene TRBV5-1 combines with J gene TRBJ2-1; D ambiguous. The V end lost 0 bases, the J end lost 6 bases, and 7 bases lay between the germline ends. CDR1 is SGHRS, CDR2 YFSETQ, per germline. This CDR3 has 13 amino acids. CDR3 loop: CASSLGLINEQFF. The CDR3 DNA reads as TGCGCCAGCAGCTTGGGACTTATCAATGAGCAGTTCTTC.

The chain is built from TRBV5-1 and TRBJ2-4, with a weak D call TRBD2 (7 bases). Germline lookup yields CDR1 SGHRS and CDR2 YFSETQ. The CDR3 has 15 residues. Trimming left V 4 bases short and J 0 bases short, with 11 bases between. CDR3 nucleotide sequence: TGCGCCAGCAGCAGCGGGACACTAGCCAAAAACATTCAGTACTTC. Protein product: CASSSGTLAKNIQYF.

CDR3 bases: TGCGCCAGCAGCCCCCTTGATTCATGGAGGGAGCAGTACTTC. It codes for CASSPLDSWREQYF. V usage is TRBV5-1 and J usage is TRBJ2-7, with D maybe TRBD2 (5 bases). The V gene lost 4 bases and the J gene lost 7 bases, with 18 bases spanning the gap. Per germline, CDR1 SGHRS and CDR2 YFSETQ. The CDR3 runs to 14 residues.

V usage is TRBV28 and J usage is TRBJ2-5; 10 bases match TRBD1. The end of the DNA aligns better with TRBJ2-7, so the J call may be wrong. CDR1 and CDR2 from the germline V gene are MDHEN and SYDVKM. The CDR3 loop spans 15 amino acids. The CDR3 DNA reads TGTGCCAGCAGTTCGGGACAGGGGCCAAGGCACGAGCAGTACTTC. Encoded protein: CASSSGQGPRHEQYF.

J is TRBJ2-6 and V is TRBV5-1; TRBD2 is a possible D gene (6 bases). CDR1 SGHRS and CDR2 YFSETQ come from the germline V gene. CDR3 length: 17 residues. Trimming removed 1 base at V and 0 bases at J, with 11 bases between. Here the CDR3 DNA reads TGCGCCAGCAGCTTGCCGGGAGTTAGCTCTGGGGCCAACGTCCTGACTTTC. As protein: CASSLPGVSSGANVLTF.

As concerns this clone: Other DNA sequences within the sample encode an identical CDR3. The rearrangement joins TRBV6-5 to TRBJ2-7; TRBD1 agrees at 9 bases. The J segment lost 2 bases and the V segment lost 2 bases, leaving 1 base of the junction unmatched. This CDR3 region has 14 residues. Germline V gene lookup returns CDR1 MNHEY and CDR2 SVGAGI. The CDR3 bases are TGTGCCAGCAGTTACGGGGACAGGGCCTACGAGCAGTACTTC. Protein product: CASSYGDRAYEQYF.

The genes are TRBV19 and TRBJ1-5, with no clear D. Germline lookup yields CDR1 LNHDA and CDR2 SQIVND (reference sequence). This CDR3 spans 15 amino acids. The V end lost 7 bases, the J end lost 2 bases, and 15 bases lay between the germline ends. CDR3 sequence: CASNRDPSGNQPQHF. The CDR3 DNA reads TGTGCCAGTAATCGTGACCCCAGCGGCAATCAGCCCCAGCATTTT.

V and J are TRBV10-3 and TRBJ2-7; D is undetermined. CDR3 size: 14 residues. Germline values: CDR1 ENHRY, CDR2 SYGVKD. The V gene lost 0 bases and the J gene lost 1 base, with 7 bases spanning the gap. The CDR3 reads CAISESDLSYEQYF. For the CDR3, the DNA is TGTGCCATCAGTGAGTCTGACCTTTCCTACGAGCAGTACTTC.

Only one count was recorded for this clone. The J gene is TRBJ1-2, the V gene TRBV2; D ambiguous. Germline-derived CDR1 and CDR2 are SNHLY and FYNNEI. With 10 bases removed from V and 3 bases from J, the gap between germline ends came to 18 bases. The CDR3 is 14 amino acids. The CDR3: CATRAHSVDYGYTF. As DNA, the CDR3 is TGTGCCACCCGGGCCCATTCGGTAGACTATGGCTACACCTTC.

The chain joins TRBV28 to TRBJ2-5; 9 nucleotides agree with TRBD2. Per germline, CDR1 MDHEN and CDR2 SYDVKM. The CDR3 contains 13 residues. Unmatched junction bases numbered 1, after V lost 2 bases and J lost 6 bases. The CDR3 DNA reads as TGTGCCAGCAGTTTAGGACTAGCGAAGACCCAGTACTTC. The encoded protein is CASSLGLAKTQYF.

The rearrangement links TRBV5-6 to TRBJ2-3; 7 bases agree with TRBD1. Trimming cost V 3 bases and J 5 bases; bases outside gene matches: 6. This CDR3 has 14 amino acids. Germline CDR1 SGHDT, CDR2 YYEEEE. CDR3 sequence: CASSSGQAGDTQYF. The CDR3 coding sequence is TGTGCCAGCAGCTCAGGACAGGCTGGAGATACGCAGTATTTT.

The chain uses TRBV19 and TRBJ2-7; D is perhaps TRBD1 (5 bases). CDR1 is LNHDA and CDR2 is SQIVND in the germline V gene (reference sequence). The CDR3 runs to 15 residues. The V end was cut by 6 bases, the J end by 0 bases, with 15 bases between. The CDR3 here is CASSTRVKGSYEQYF. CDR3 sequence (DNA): TGTGCCAGTAGCACCAGGGTTAAGGGCTCCTACGAGCAGTACTTC.

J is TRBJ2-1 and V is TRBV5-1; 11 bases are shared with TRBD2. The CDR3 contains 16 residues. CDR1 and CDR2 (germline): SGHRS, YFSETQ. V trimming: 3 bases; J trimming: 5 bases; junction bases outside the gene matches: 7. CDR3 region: CASSSILGLADNEQFF. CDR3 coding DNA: TGCGCCAGCAGCTCGATCCTGGGACTAGCGGACAATGAGCAGTTCTTC.